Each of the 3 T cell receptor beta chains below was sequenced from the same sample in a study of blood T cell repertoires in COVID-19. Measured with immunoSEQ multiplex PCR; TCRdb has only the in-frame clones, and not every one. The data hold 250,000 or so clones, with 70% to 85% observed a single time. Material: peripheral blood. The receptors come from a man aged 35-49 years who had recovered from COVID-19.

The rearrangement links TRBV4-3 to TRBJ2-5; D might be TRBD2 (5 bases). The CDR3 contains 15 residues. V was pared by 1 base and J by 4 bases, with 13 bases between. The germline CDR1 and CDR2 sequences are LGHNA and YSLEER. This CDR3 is CASSQGDSEVETQYF. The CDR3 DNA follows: TGCGCCAGCAGCCAAGGGGATAGCGAGGTAGAGACCCAGTACTTC.

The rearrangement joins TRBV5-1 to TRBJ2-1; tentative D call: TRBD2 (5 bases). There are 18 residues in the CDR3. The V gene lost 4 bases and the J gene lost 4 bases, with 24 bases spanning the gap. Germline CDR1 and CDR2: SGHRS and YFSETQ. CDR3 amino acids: CASSLLGTVRGEYNEQFF. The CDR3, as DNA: TGCGCCAGCAGCCTCTTGGGAACGGTCCGGGGAGAATACAATGAGCAGTTCTTC.

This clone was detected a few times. Written as DNA, the CDR3 is TGTGCCAGCAGGAGTACAGGGGTAAAAAGGGGCTACACCTTC. Translation gives CASRSTGVKRGYTF. The V call is TRBV28, the J call TRBJ1-2; 7 nucleotides line up with TRBD1. Germline CDR1 MDHEN, CDR2 SYDVKM. CDR3 length: 14 amino acids. Trimming removed 6 bases from V and 8 bases from J; junction bases left unmatched: 12.